The clone carrying this TCR beta chain was seen only a few times. The target antigen is unknown. Via MiXCR, TCRdb re-called the RACE reads, giving one row per CDR3 protein. Among about 260,000 distinct CDR3 sequences listed, 7.5% to 10% were seen once. The sample's time point: pre-sensitization, week 0. Treatment here: therapeutic diphenylcyclopropenone sensitization with weekly scalp DPC. The data derive from a study of human T cells and chemical hapten exposure. Across the whole study: For the roughly 26-week duration of the study, patients were given weekly doses of diphenylcyclopropenone on the scalp. The study's findings and limits: Those TCRs sitting above 1 in 1000 frequency stayed the same with DPC sensitization. As patch test score rose, PT1 expanded TCR counts tended to rise as well.

CDR3 length: 14 residues. Trimming took 4 bases from V and 5 from J, leaving 13 bases between them. The V gene's germline CDR1 is SGHRS and CDR2 YFSETQ. The sequences come from whole blood, collected in connection with sensitization to the hapten diphenylcyclopropenone (DPC). This sequence was found in a woman between 35 and 50 years old with alopecia areata. Some clones in this sample may be carry-over from other donors' samples. This chain links TRBV5-1 with TRBJ2-1; D may correspond to TRBD1 or TRBD2 (6 bases each). The CDR3 DNA follows: TGCGCCAGCAGCGGGGGGCCGCCGGACAATGAGCAGTTCTTC. It yields the protein CASSGGPPDNEQFF.